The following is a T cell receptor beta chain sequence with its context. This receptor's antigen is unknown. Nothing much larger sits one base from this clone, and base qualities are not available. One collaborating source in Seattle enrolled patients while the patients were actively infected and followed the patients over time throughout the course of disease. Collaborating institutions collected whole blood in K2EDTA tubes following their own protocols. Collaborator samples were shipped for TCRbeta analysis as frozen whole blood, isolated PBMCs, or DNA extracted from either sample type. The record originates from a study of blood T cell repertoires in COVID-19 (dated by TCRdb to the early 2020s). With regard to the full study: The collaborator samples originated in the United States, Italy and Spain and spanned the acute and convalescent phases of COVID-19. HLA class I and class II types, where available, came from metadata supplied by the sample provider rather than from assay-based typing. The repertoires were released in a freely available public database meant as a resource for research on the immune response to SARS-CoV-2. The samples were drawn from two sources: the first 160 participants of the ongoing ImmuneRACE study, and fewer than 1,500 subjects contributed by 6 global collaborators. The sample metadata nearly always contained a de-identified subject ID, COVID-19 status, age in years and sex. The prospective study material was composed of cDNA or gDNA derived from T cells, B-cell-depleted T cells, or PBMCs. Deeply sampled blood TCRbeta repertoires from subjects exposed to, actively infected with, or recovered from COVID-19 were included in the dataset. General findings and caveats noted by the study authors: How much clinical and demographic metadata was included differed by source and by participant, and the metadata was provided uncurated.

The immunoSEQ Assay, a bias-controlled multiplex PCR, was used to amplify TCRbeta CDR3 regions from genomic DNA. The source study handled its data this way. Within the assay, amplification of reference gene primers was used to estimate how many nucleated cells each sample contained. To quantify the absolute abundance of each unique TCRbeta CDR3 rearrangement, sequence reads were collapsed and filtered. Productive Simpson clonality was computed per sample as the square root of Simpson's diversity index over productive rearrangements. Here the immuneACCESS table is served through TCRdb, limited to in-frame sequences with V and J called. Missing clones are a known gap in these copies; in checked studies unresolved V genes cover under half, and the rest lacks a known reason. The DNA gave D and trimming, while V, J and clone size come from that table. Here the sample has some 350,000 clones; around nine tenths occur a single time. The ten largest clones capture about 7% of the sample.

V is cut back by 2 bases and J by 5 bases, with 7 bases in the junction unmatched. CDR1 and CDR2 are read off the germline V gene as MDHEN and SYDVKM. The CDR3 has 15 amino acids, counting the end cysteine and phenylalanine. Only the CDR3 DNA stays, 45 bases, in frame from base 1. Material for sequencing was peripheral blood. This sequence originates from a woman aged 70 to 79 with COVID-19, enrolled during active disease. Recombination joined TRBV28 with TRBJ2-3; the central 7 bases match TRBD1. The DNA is TGTGCCAGCAGTTTAATCAGGGCAGGGGGAGATACGCAGTATTTT. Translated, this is CASSLIRAGGDTQYF.